The next 20 T cell receptor beta chains were all read from a single sample in a study of shared T cell receptors in the human thymus (dated by TCRdb to the early 2020s). Libraries were built with the immunoSEQ multiplex PCR assay. This is the immuneACCESS table as TCRdb keeps it, with only in-frame sequences that have V and J called. A part of the clones is gone; compared with another copy, unresolved V genes explain less than half, and the rest is unexplained. The sample profile shows hundreds of thousands of clones; about 80% of them were found once. More than 0.01% of the sample rests with the top ten. The same sample was also used in a study of human thymus T cells.

Sequencing was done on a sample of thymocytes. The source is a boy under two years old with a congenital heart defect. Donor details come from another sample of the same person, matched by shared clones.

The J gene is TRBJ2-6, the V gene TRBV28, with a tentative D call TRBD2 (6 bases). Germline V gives CDR1 MDHEN, CDR2 SYDVKM. This CDR3 has 17 amino acids. The ends were cut back, 6 bases at V and 1 base at J, with 16 bases in the middle. The CDR3 loop reads CASSLGTVVSGANVLTF. CDR3 coding DNA: TGTGCCAGCAGCTTAGGGACTGTAGTTTCTGGGGCCAACGTCCTGACTTTC. Full variable domain (missing parts from reference TRBV28 and TRBJ2-6): DVKVTQSSRYLVKRTGEKVFLECVQDMDHENMFWYRQDPGLGLRLIYFSYDVKMKEKGDIPEGYSVSREKKERFSLILESASTNQTSMYLCASSLGTVVSGANVLTFGAGSRLTVL.

This clone has just a few counts. The CDR3 DNA is TGTGCCAGCAGCAGCCGGGAGGGAGGGACCACAGATACGCAGTATTTT. Translation gives CASSSREGGTTDTQYF. V is TRBV11-2 and J is TRBJ2-3, with 8 nucleotides matching TRBD2. Germline trimming cut 5 bases from V and 2 bases from J; bases unmatched to any gene: 9. The CDR3 consists of 16 residues. Looked up from germline, CDR1 is SGHAT and CDR2 is FQNNGV.

The V call is TRBV14, the J call TRBJ1-1; 7 positions match TRBD1. V trimming: 0 bases; J trimming: 5 bases; junction bases outside the gene matches: 6. Germline-derived CDR1 and CDR2 are SGHDN and FVKESK. The length of the CDR3 is 15 residues. The CDR3 bases are TGTGCCAGCAGCCAAGATTCGGACAGGAGGACTGAAGCTTTCTTT. This gives the protein CASSQDSDRRTEAFF.

This rearrangement joins TRBV15 to TRBJ2-7, with a tentative D call TRBD2 (6 bases). This CDR3 spans 17 amino acids. V was shortened by 0 bases and J by 5 bases, with 20 bases between the two germline ends. Germline V gene lookup returns CDR1 LNHNV and CDR2 YYDKDF (reference sequence). CDR3: CATSRDCGNILGNEQYF. The CDR3 nucleotides read TGTGCCACCAGCAGAGATTGCGGGAACATCCTCGGAAACGAGCAGTACTTC.

Notes on this clone: This sample includes further DNA sequences coding for the same CDR3. The V gene is TRBV18, the J gene TRBJ2-7, with D perhaps matching TRBD1 (6 bases). With 2 bases removed from V and 3 bases from J, the gap between germline ends came to 11 bases. The CDR3 covers 14 residues. Germline CDR1 reads KGHSH; CDR2 reads LQKENI. Here the CDR3 reads CASSPLTGSYEQYF. CDR3 sequence (DNA): TGTGCCAGCTCACCATTAACAGGGAGCTACGAGCAGTACTTC.

CDR3 DNA: TGTGCCAGCAGTCAGCGGGACAGGGCCCCCGAGCAGTACTTC. As protein: CASSQRDRAPEQYF. The chain is built from TRBV6-5 and TRBJ2-7; TRBD1 matches at 9 bases. The germline V gene has CDR1 MNHEY and CDR2 SVGAGI. The CDR3 extends over 14 amino acids. The V segment lost 5 bases and the J segment 6 bases; nucleotides outside the gene matches: 8.

The rearrangement joins TRBV7-2 to TRBJ2-7, with 7 bases matching TRBD1. The CDR3 spans 12 residues. V trimming: 5 bases; J trimming: 8 bases; junction bases outside the gene matches: 6. Germline CDR1 SGHTA, CDR2 FQGNSA. Here the CDR3 DNA reads TGTGCCAGCAGCGTAGGGGGCTCTAAGCAGTACTTC. The encoded protein is CASSVGGSKQYF.

V is TRBV7-9 and J is TRBJ2-7, with 12 bases lining up with TRBD2. Per germline, CDR1 SEHNR and CDR2 FQNEAQ (reference sequence). There are 16 residues in the CDR3. Trimming took 4 bases from V and 2 from J; bases not matched to a gene: 6. CDR3 region: CASSCGLAGGPYEQYF. The CDR3 coding sequence is TGTGCCAGCAGCTGCGGGCTAGCGGGAGGGCCCTACGAGCAGTACTTC.

This rearrangement joins TRBV28 to TRBJ2-2; 10 bases match TRBD2. V was clipped by 4 bases and J by 6 bases; unmatched bases: 8. This CDR3 contains 16 residues. The V gene's germline CDR1 is MDHEN and CDR2 SYDVKM. The chain's CDR3 is CASSCLAGVFPGELFF. CDR3 DNA sequence: TGTGCCAGCAGTTGTCTAGCGGGAGTCTTCCCCGGGGAGCTGTTTTTT. Filled out from reference TRBV28 and TRBJ2-2, the complete variable domain reads DVKVTQSSRYLVKRTGEKVFLECVQDMDHENMFWYRQDPGLGLRLIYFSYDVKMKEKGDIPEGYSVSREKKERFSLILESASTNQTSMYLCASSCLAGVFPGELFFGEGSRLTVL.

This rearrangement joins TRBV7-9 to TRBJ2-1; D may be TRBD1 (6 bases). V shed 5 bases and J shed 0 bases, with 17 bases lying between them. In germline, CDR1 is SEHNR, CDR2 FQNEAQ (reference sequence). The CDR3 has 17 residues. CDR3 sequence: CASSHVSGEFSYNEQFF. Here the CDR3 DNA reads TGTGCCAGCAGCCACGTATCAGGGGAGTTCTCCTACAATGAGCAGTTCTTC.

The chain employs TRBV5-1 and TRBJ2-7; TRBD1 matches 8 bases. Germline trimming cut 3 bases from V and 2 bases from J; bases unmatched to any gene: 7. The CDR3 runs 15 residues. CDR1 is SGHRS and CDR2 is YFSETQ in the germline V gene. This CDR3 is CASSSGQGPTYEQYF. CDR3 coding DNA: TGCGCCAGCAGCTCCGGACAGGGCCCCACCTACGAGCAGTACTTC.

V and J are TRBV30 and TRBJ1-1; unclear D gene. The CDR3 is 17 residues long. Between the trimmed V and J ends, which lost 4 bases and 3 bases, there was a span of 24 bases. Per germline, CDR1 GTSNPN and CDR2 SVGIG (reference sequence). Here the CDR3 reads CAWTPLPTTGRDTEAFF. DNA of the CDR3: TGTGCCTGGACCCCCCTTCCCACGACGGGGAGGGACACTGAAGCTTTCTTT.

The chain couples TRBV10-3 to TRBJ1-3; TRBD1 matches at 11 bases. This CDR3 spans 13 amino acids. The V gene's germline CDR1 is ENHRY and CDR2 SYGVKD. J gave up 8 bases and V 6 bases, and 3 bases lay outside the gene matches. CDR3 sequence (DNA): TGTGCCATCAGGGACAGGGGGCGGCACACCATATATTTT. This translates into CAIRDRGRHTIYF.

The chain has TRBV11-2 and TRBJ2-7; TRBD1 matches 7 bases. CDR1 is SGHAT and CDR2 is FQNNGV in the germline V gene. This CDR3 region has 18 residues. V dropped 0 bases and J dropped 3; count of bases not matched to a gene: 14. CDR3 in amino acids: CASSLEGSGQPFHYEQYF. CDR3 coding DNA: TGTGCCAGCAGCTTAGAGGGTTCGGGACAGCCCTTCCACTACGAGCAGTACTTC.

This clone was observed a few times. The CDR3, as DNA: TGTGCCAGCAGCAAACCTAGCGGGCCTCCATGGGAGCAGTACTTC. Its protein is CASSKPSGPPWEQYF. The chain employs TRBV27 and TRBJ2-7; 8 bases are shared with TRBD2. CDR3 size: 15 residues. From germline, CDR1 is MNHEY and CDR2 SMNVEV (reference sequence). The V and J ends lost 6 bases and 7 bases, in that order; junction bases with no gene match: 14.

The rearrangement uses TRBV25-1 and TRBJ2-5; 15 nucleotides agree with TRBD2. V was clipped by 1 base and J by 4 bases; unmatched bases: 4. CDR1 is MGHDK and CDR2 is SYGVNS in the germline V gene. The length of the CDR3 is 17 residues. The CDR3 DNA reads TGTGCCAGCAGTGAATCGGGGACTAGCGGGAGGAGAGAGACCCAGTACTTC. Translated: CASSESGTSGRRETQYF.

The V and J genes are TRBV4-3 and TRBJ1-4; tentative D call: TRBD1 (6 bases). V lost 1 base and J 4 bases, leaving 10 bases between the germline ends. The germline gives CDR1 LGHNA, CDR2 YSLEER. This CDR3 spans 15 amino acids. The CDR3 is CASSQGTDNNEKLFF. The CDR3 DNA follows: TGCGCCAGCAGCCAAGGGACAGACAATAATGAAAAACTGTTTTTT.

The CDR3 sequence: CASSGRLAGGWNEQFF. Written as DNA, the CDR3 is TGTGCCAGCAGTGGACGACTAGCGGGAGGGTGGAATGAGCAGTTCTTC. The gene calls are TRBV6-6 and TRBJ2-1; 14 bases map to TRBD2. The CDR3 spans 16 residues. Unmatched junction bases numbered 7, after V lost 5 bases and J lost 7 bases. The germline V gene encodes CDR1 MNHNY and CDR2 SVGAGI (reference sequence).

This clone was recorded only once. This chain joins TRBV6-6 and TRBJ2-7; the match to TRBD1 covers 9 bases. V was pared by 4 bases and J by 3 bases, with 10 bases of the junction left unmatched. In germline, CDR1 is MNHNY, CDR2 SVGAGI (reference sequence). CDR3 length equals 16 residues. The CDR3 DNA reads TGTGCCAGCAGTTTCACTTCGGGACAGGGTGTCTACGAGCAGTACTTC. This gives the protein CASSFTSGQGVYEQYF.

CDR3 amino acids: CASSLREGSYNEQFF. The DNA for the CDR3 is TGTGCCAGCAGCCTGCGGGAGGGCTCCTACAATGAGCAGTTCTTC. The V gene is TRBV11-2, the J gene TRBJ2-1; 9 bases map to TRBD2. The CDR3 is 15 residues long. After removal of 5 bases from V and 0 bases from J, the junction contained 2 bases not matched to a gene. Germline loops: CDR1 SGHAT, CDR2 FQNNGV.